This T cell receptor (beta chain) derives from a study of T cell repertoires in aging, cancer and after chemotherapy. Study results and limitations: Untreated cancer patients had significantly lower blood TCR diversity than age-matched healthy donors.

Amplification of TCR beta used genomic DNA extracted from peripheral blood. A mixed TRB-A/B primer pool amplified rearranged TRB by multiplex touch-down PCR. MiXCR, applied by TCRdb to the multiplex PCR reads, yields one record per CDR3 protein. The sample records approximately 8,800 distinct CDR3 sequences, around 30% being singletons. There are 14 residues in the CDR3. V was shortened by 2 bases and J by 5 bases, with 13 bases between the two germline ends. A note on this clonotype: Its antigen remains unknown.

The chain recombines TRBV12-3 or TRBV12-4 with TRBJ2-7; perhaps TRBD1 as D (5 bases). The sequenced material came from blood. The TCR comes from a human donor in good health. CDR3 in amino acids: CASSLLGASDEQYF. The DNA for the CDR3 is TGTGCCAGCAGTTTACTAGGGGCATCGGACGAGCAGTACTTC.